This T cell receptor (beta chain) was sequenced for a study of radiation and T cells in renal cell carcinoma. CDR3 length: 18 amino acids. In germline, CDR1 is MNHEY, CDR2 SMNVEV (reference sequence). Germline trimming cut 6 bases from V and 0 bases from J; bases unmatched to any gene: 12. Time point reported: blood 4 weeks post-SBRT, at nephrectomy. Treatment here: 15 Gy SBRT to primary tumor, nephrectomy 4 weeks later. The patient's renal cell carcinoma had clear cell pathology. Sequencing used immunoSEQ multiplex PCR; TCRdb keeps in-frame clones, though not all of them. The sample has 130,000 to 150,000 clones, about 88% seen once.

The sample here was blood, taken from a patient whose treatment included radiotherapy and nephrectomy. The receptor comes from a woman between 50 and 59 years old with renal cell carcinoma. The chain carries TRBV27 and TRBJ2-3, with TRBD2 identical over 10 bases. CDR3 in amino acids: CASSRQRGGGSSTDTQYF. The DNA for the CDR3 is TGTGCCAGCAGCCGTCAGCGGGGGGGCGGATCTAGCACAGATACGCAGTATTTT.